The clone carrying this T cell receptor (beta chain) was counted once. Sequencing was performed with immunoSEQ multiplex PCR; in TCRdb, only in-frame clones are kept and a portion is missing. The table lists 150,000 to 250,000 clones, roughly 90% of them singletons. The sample comes from a study of blood T cell repertoires in COVID-19. Overall study: PBMCs, B-cell-depleted T cells, or T cells were the source of the cDNA or gDNA that made up the material.

Everyone who took part was roughly 18 to 90 years old, and they came from about 25 US areas. Germline lookup yields CDR1 KGHDR and CDR2 SFDVKD. V shed 4 bases and J 4 bases; nucleotides not matched to a gene: 2. CDR3 length: 13 residues. Specimen: PBMCs or T cells enriched from blood (not recorded which). The chain couples TRBV24-1 to TRBJ2-5; 7 nucleotides line up with TRBD2. This clonotype was obtained from a woman aged 25 to 39 who had recovered from COVID-19. CDR3 DNA sequence: TGTGCCACCAGTGACGGACTAGTAGAGACCCAGTACTTC. Protein: CATSDGLVETQYF.